Below, 23 T cell receptor beta chains from the same sample are listed, as sequenced in a study of beta chain features in type 1 diabetes. Sequenced material consisted of expressed TCRB transcripts (all of the isolated RNA was reverse transcribed). Here immunoSEQ multiplex PCR was the method, and the copy in TCRdb shows in-frame clones only, minus some. In the table there are around 430,000 clones, 30% of which are singletons. The sample was naive CD4+ T cells from blood. The receptor source for this set is a man aged 18 to 35 in good health.

The rearrangement joins TRBV30 to TRBJ1-1; D remains unclear. Germline-derived CDR1 and CDR2 are GTSNPN and SVGIG (reference sequence). The CDR3 extends over 12 amino acids. The CDR3 sequence is CAAGAAYTEAFF. DNA of the CDR3: TGTGCGGCGGGTGCCGCATACACTGAAGCTTTCTTT.

The CDR3 loop is CASSLVLGLGTDTQYF. CDR3 sequence (DNA): TGTGCCAGCAGCTTGGTTCTGGGGTTGGGCACAGATACGCAGTATTTT. The chain combines TRBV7-8 with TRBJ2-3, with D hard to call. V was trimmed by 3 bases and J by 1 base, leaving 14 bases between them. CDR1 and CDR2 from the germline V gene are SGHVS and FQNEAQ. CDR3 length equals 16 residues.

The chain links TRBV27 to TRBJ2-3, with D perhaps TRBD1 (5 bases). CDR1 is MNHEY and CDR2 is SMNVEV in the germline V gene (reference sequence). Trimming removed 5 bases at V and 3 bases at J, with 15 bases between. The CDR3 loop spans 15 amino acids. The CDR3 DNA follows: TGTGCCAGCAGTGGCGAGGTCAGGACAACAGATACGCAGTATTTT. Translating it yields CASSGEVRTTDTQYF.

The V and J genes are TRBV9 and TRBJ2-5; the match to TRBD1 covers 8 bases. Trimming removed 1 base from V and 5 bases from J; junction bases left unmatched: 7. Germline loops: CDR1 SGDLS, CDR2 YYNGEE. This CDR3 has 15 amino acids. CDR3 protein: CASSVTGGRMETQYF. CDR3 DNA sequence: TGTGCCAGCAGCGTAACAGGGGGGAGAATGGAGACCCAGTACTTC.

The J gene is TRBJ2-7, the V gene TRBV10-3; D may be TRBD2 (6 bases). Between the trimmed V and J ends, which lost 2 bases and 2 bases, there was a span of 10 bases. The CDR3 is made up of 14 amino acids. Germline CDR1 ENHRY, CDR2 SYGVKD. CDR3 amino acids: CAISEGGDPYEQYF. CDR3 DNA: TGTGCCATCAGTGAGGGCGGGGATCCCTACGAGCAGTACTTC.

There are a few counts of this clone. The CDR3 here is CSALTGNSDTQYF. The CDR3, as DNA: TGCAGCGCCCTGACAGGGAATTCAGATACGCAGTATTTT. The chain combines TRBV29-1 with TRBJ2-3; 7 bases line up with TRBD1. CDR3 length: 13 residues. V trimming: 7 bases; J trimming: 4 bases; junction bases outside the gene matches: 8. The germline CDR1 and CDR2 sequences are SQVTM and ANQGSEA.

This chain links TRBV9 with TRBJ2-6; 7 nucleotides line up with TRBD1. The CDR3 contains 17 residues. The junction had 6 bases not matched to a gene; V was cut back by 3 bases and J by 0 bases. Germline V gene lookup returns CDR1 SGDLS and CDR2 YYNGEE. CDR3 nucleotide sequence: TGTGCCAGCAGCGGCGGACAGGTCCGCTCTGGGGCCAACGTCCTGACTTTC. This encodes CASSGGQVRSGANVLTF.

This clone was detected only a few times. This rearrangement joins TRBV29-1 to TRBJ2-3; no reliable D call. Trimming took 4 bases from V and 2 from J, leaving 10 bases between them. The CDR3 runs to 13 residues. Per the germline V gene, CDR1 is SQVTM and CDR2 is ANQGSEA. CDR3 DNA: TGCAGCGTTGCTGGCCGTTACACAGATACGCAGTATTTT. This gives the protein CSVAGRYTDTQYF.

This clone was counted between two and nine times. The chain links TRBV14 to TRBJ2-7; either TRBD1 or TRBD2 may supply D (5 bases each). Germline V gives CDR1 SGHDN, CDR2 FVKESK. The CDR3 is 14 residues long. The germline V and J ends were trimmed by 1 base and 2 bases, with 9 bases remaining between them. CDR3 sequence reads: CASSQVWDPYEQYF. The CDR3 DNA sequence: TGTGCCAGCAGCCAAGTCTGGGACCCCTACGAGCAGTACTTC.

The chain has TRBV30 and TRBJ1-4; D ambiguous. Per the germline V gene, CDR1 is GTSNPN and CDR2 is SVGIG (reference sequence). This CDR3 spans 14 amino acids. V was cut by 0 bases and J by 4 bases, with 9 bases left in between. The DNA of the CDR3 is TGTGCCTGGAGTGTATGGGGTCGTAATGAAAAACTGTTTTTT. Amino acids: CAWSVWGRNEKLFF.

The chain joins TRBV7-2 to TRBJ2-7; no reliable D call. Germline V lookup: CDR1 SGHTA, CDR2 FQGNSA. V gave up 6 bases and J gave up 0 bases, with 12 bases separating them. CDR3 length equals 14 residues. The CDR3 spells CASSRTHNSYEQYF. The CDR3 DNA sequence: TGTGCCAGCAGTCGTACACATAACTCCTACGAGCAGTACTTC. The variable domain in full, completed from reference TRBV7-2 and TRBJ2-7, reads GAGVSQSPSNKVTEKGKDVELRCDPISGHTALYWYRQSLGQGLEFLIYFQGNSAPDKSGLPSDRFSAERTGGSVSTLTIQRTQQEDSAVYLCASSRTHNSYEQYFGPGTRLTVT.

In nucleotides, the CDR3 is TGTGCCAGCAGCTTATGGCGGGAGACGGAGACCCAGTACTTC. Its translation: CASSLWRETETQYF. This chain connects TRBV7-2 to TRBJ2-5; TRBD2 matches 7 bases. Germline CDR1 and CDR2: SGHTA and FQGNSA. Trimming cost V 2 bases and J 5 bases; bases outside gene matches: 5. The CDR3 is made up of 14 amino acids.

This clone was counted a few times. The chain couples TRBV9 to TRBJ2-2; D unclear. Germline CDR1 reads SGDLS; CDR2 reads YYNGEE. The CDR3 totals 14 residues. Trimming shortened V by 4 bases and J by 0 bases, and 7 bases separated the two germline ends. As DNA, the CDR3 is TGTGCCAGCAGCACCGACCCGAACACCGGGGAGCTGTTTTTT. Translating gives CASSTDPNTGELFF.

The V gene is TRBV27, the J gene TRBJ2-1, with D possibly being TRBD1 or TRBD2 (7 bases each). Looked up from germline, CDR1 is MNHEY and CDR2 is SMNVEV (reference sequence). Trimming took off 8 bases at V and 7 bases at J, with 18 bases between the two ends. This CDR3 has 14 residues. The CDR3 sequence is CASGGQGEGNEQFF. DNA for the CDR3: TGTGCCAGCGGGGGGCAGGGGGAGGGTAATGAGCAGTTCTTC.

This clone was observed a handful of times. The chain is built from TRBV30 and TRBJ2-5; possibly TRBD1 for D (6 bases). With 4 bases removed from V and 3 bases from J, the gap between germline ends came to 9 bases. This CDR3 has 12 residues. Germline V gene data show CDR1 as GTSNPN and CDR2 as SVGIG (reference sequence). CDR3 DNA sequence: TGTGCCTGGACCCGGACAGAAGAGACCCAGTACTTC. Translated, it gives CAWTRTEETQYF.

This chain connects TRBV7-2 to TRBJ2-1, with TRBD2 as a possible D gene (5 bases). Germline V gives CDR1 SGHTA, CDR2 FQGNSA. The ends were cut back, 3 bases at V and 4 bases at J, with 13 bases in the middle. The CDR3 contains 15 residues. CDR3 loop: CASSFSSHGYNEQFF. In DNA form, the CDR3 reads TGTGCCAGCAGCTTTTCTAGCCACGGATACAATGAGCAGTTCTTC. Full variable domain (missing parts from reference TRBV7-2 and TRBJ2-1): GAGVSQSPSNKVTEKGKDVELRCDPISGHTALYWYRQSLGQGLEFLIYFQGNSAPDKSGLPSDRFSAERTGGSVSTLTIQRTQQEDSAVYLCASSFSSHGYNEQFFGPGTRLTVL.

This chain uses TRBV7-7 with TRBJ2-5; D gene ambiguous. With 4 bases removed from V and 2 bases from J, the gap between germline ends came to 8 bases. CDR1 and CDR2 (germline): SSHAT, FNYEAQ (reference sequence). This CDR3 has 13 amino acids. The CDR3 is CASSSVGQETQYF. Here the CDR3 DNA reads TGTGCCAGCAGCTCGGTGGGTCAAGAGACCCAGTACTTC.

The chain is built from TRBV5-1 and TRBJ2-5; D unclear. The V gene lost 4 bases and the J gene lost 4 bases, with 5 bases spanning the gap. The CDR3 consists of 11 residues. Germline V gives CDR1 SGHRS, CDR2 YFSETQ. This CDR3 is CASSKGETQYF. The CDR3 DNA reads as TGCGCCAGCAGCAAAGGAGAGACCCAGTACTTC.

This clone was counted only a few times. The V and J genes are TRBV30 and TRBJ2-1; possibly TRBD1 for D (6 bases). CDR1 and CDR2 (germline): GTSNPN, SVGIG (reference sequence). The germline V and J ends were trimmed by 3 bases and 9 bases, with 9 bases remaining between them. There are 11 residues in the CDR3. The CDR3 DNA reads as TGTGCCTGGAGCAACAGGGCTGAGCAGTTCTTC. Translated: CAWSNRAEQFF.

This clone turned up a few times. The CDR3 reads CAISTGGLTEAFF. The DNA of the CDR3 is TGTGCCATCAGTACAGGGGGCCTCACTGAAGCTTTCTTT. V gene TRBV10-3 combines with J gene TRBJ1-1, with 9 bases matching TRBD1. Germline-derived CDR1 and CDR2 are ENHRY and SYGVKD. V shed 5 bases and J 4 bases; nucleotides not matched to a gene: 2. The CDR3 extends over 13 amino acids.

The CDR3, as DNA: TGTGCCAGCAGCATGACAGGGGGCGAGACCCAGTACTTC. Amino acid sequence: CASSMTGGETQYF. The chain carries TRBV7-3 and TRBJ2-5; 10 bases agree with TRBD1. The CDR3 is made up of 13 amino acids. Losses at the gene ends were 5 bases for V and 5 bases for J; bases not matched to a gene: 2. Germline-derived CDR1 and CDR2 are SGHTA and FQGTGA.

The rearrangement joins TRBV5-6 to TRBJ2-3; D gene uncertain. V was pared by 2 bases and J by 2 bases, with 9 bases between. The V gene's germline CDR1 is SGHDT and CDR2 YYEEEE. This CDR3 is 14 amino acids long. DNA for the CDR3: TGTGCCAGCAGCTTTGGTGGGTCCACAGATACGCAGTATTTT. This encodes CASSFGGSTDTQYF.

The chain employs TRBV4-1 and TRBJ1-3, with D unresolved. The V and J ends lost 1 base and 1 base respectively, with 8 bases between them. This CDR3 spans 15 amino acids. Germline lookup yields CDR1 MGHRA and CDR2 YSYEKL. The CDR3 loop is CASSQVLISGNTIYF. The CDR3 DNA is TGCGCCAGCAGCCAAGTCCTTATATCTGGAAACACCATATATTTT.